This T cell receptor (beta chain) was identified in a study of long-term antiretroviral therapy in people with HIV. Regarding the study as a whole: Within the repertoire, clones expanded before ART were dominant at all time points.

On this clone itself: The antigen remains undetermined.

Researchers ran immunoSEQ v3.0 at survey level. The repertoire was sequenced with immunoSEQ multiplex PCR; TCRdb's copy has only in-frame clones and lacks some. Here the sample spans about 11,000 clones, about 88% being singletons. From germline, CDR1 is SNHLY and CDR2 FYNNEI. V was shortened by 2 bases and J by 4 bases, with 15 bases between the two germline ends. The CDR3 is made up of 15 amino acids. This receptor was taken from a man between 45 and 60 years old with HIV. The rearrangement joins TRBV2 to TRBJ2-7; D call uncertain. Here the sequenced sample was unsorted PBMCs, taken about 7 years after starting antiretroviral therapy. The CDR3 region is CASSEPLGRQYEQYF. The CDR3 DNA reads as TGTGCCAGCAGTGAACCGCTCGGAAGGCAGTACGAGCAGTACTTC. Looking up the rest from reference TRBV2 and TRBJ2-7 gives the full variable domain: EPEVTQTPSHQVTQMGQEVILRCVPISNHLYFYWYRQILGQKVEFLVSFYNNEISEKSEIFDDQFSVERPDGSNFTLKIRSTKLEDSAMYFCASSEPLGRQYEQYFGPGTRLTVT.